This T cell receptor beta chain was captured by sequencing in a study of response to subunit inactivated influenza vaccine. TCRdb processed the RT-PCR reads anew with MiXCR; each CDR3 protein has one entry. Here the sample spans a few hundred thousand distinct CDR3 sequences, around 7.7% being singletons. V was cut by 4 bases and J by 3 bases, with 10 bases left in between. In germline, CDR1 is SGHAT, CDR2 FQNNGV. The CDR3 covers 14 residues. Regarding the study as a whole: The authors suggested that few new T cells are recruited per seasonal influenza vaccination.

Worth noting for this clonotype: Its cognate antigen is unknown.

This clonotype was obtained from a man aged 45-69 years who received an inactivated influenza vaccine. The specimen was PBMCs from blood, collected around 25 months after vaccination. The chain recombines TRBV11-2 with TRBJ2-1; D not resolved. The CDR3 DNA follows: TGTGCCAGCAGCTCCCTTAGGGACTACAATGAGCAGTTCTTC. This sequence encodes CASSSLRDYNEQFF.